These 13 T cell receptor beta chains were all obtained from the same sample, sequenced in a study of blood T cells in healthy people across ages. The second PCR ran roughly 6 to 11 cycles with a sample-barcoded 5' primer and J-beta primers. TCRdb redid the calling of the 5' RACE reads with MiXCR, one entry per CDR3 protein. In the table there are fewer than 2 million distinct CDR3 sequences, roughly two fifths of which are singletons. Sequences were obtained from blood. The receptors come from a human donor in good health.

This chain links TRBV12-3 or TRBV12-4 with TRBJ1-3; no reliable D call. This CDR3 region has 10 residues. Trimming stripped 4 bases from V and 8 bases from J, with 3 bases between. The CDR3, as DNA: TGTGCCAGCAGTTGGGACACCATATATTTT. Amino acids: CASSWDTIYF.

The chain employs TRBV12-5 and TRBJ1-4, with a possible D match to TRBD1 (6 bases). V was shortened by 5 bases and J by 5 bases, with 12 bases between the two germline ends. Looked up from germline, CDR1 is LGHNT and CDR2 is FRNRAP. The CDR3 covers 14 residues. CDR3 residues: CASGPGGGNEKLFF. The CDR3 DNA reads TGTGCTAGTGGTCCCGGAGGGGGAAATGAAAAACTGTTTTTT.

The chain has TRBV29-1 and TRBJ1-2; D is perhaps TRBD1 (5 bases). From germline, CDR1 is SQVTM and CDR2 ANQGSEA. The CDR3 sequence is 13 residues long. Trimming cost V 3 bases and J 4 bases, with 12 bases left between them. This CDR3 reads CSVEPAGSYGYTF. CDR3 DNA: TGCAGCGTTGAGCCGGCAGGGAGCTATGGCTACACCTTC.

The sample holds a few counts of this clonotype. The genes are TRBV10-2 and TRBJ2-7; 9 bases align to TRBD1. Unmatched junction bases numbered 2, after V lost 7 bases and J lost 4 bases. CDR3 size: 12 residues. From germline, CDR1 is WSHSY and CDR2 SAAADI. In nucleotides, the CDR3 is TGCGCCAGCAAGGGGACAGGGTACGAGCAGTACTTC. Protein sequence: CASKGTGYEQYF.

This chain connects TRBV12-3 or TRBV12-4 to TRBJ1-2; D gene unclear. The V gene lost 6 bases and the J gene lost 0 bases, with 17 bases spanning the gap. CDR3 size: 16 residues. CDR3 residues: CASRFSGTRSNYGYTF. The CDR3 bases are TGTGCCAGCAGGTTCTCAGGTACACGTTCTAACTATGGCTACACCTTC.

This chain joins TRBV7-8 and TRBJ2-5, with TRBD2 matching over 11 bases. With 5 bases clipped from V and 6 bases from J, the junction kept 14 bases outside the gene matches. The CDR3 loop spans 17 amino acids. CDR1 and CDR2 (germline): SGHVS, FQNEAQ. The CDR3 is CASSPQLPGLAVKTQYF. The CDR3, as DNA: TGTGCCAGCAGCCCCCAGTTGCCGGGACTAGCGGTAAAGACCCAGTACTTC.

The V and J genes are TRBV24-1 and TRBJ2-5; D gene unclear. The J call may be incorrect, as the DNA end agrees better with TRBJ2-7. Germline CDR1 reads KGHDR; CDR2 reads SFDVKD. This CDR3 region has 15 residues. For the CDR3, the DNA is TGTGCCACCAGTGATTCCTTATCGGGCTCCTACGAGCAGTACTTC. It is translated as CATSDSLSGSYEQYF.

This chain joins TRBV6-5 and TRBJ1-1, with D perhaps matching TRBD1 (5 bases). Trimming removed 5 bases from V and 4 bases from J, with 11 bases in between. The length of the CDR3 is 13 residues. Germline V gene sequence: CDR1 MNHEY, CDR2 SVGAGI. For the CDR3, the DNA is TGTGCCAGCAGTGCCACAAGGGGCACTGAAGCTTTCTTT. Amino acids: CASSATRGTEAFF.

For the CDR3, the DNA is TGTGCCAGCAGCTTAGCGAGCCAGGGGGCAAATGAGCAGTTCTTC. Its translation: CASSLASQGANEQFF. The J gene is TRBJ2-1, the V gene TRBV7-8; TRBD1 matches 8 bases. Germline loops: CDR1 SGHVS, CDR2 FQNEAQ. CDR3 length equals 15 residues. The ends lost 0 bases at V and 7 bases at J; junction bases unmatched: 5.

This chain connects TRBV5-6 to TRBJ1-1; possibly TRBD1 for D (6 bases). Per the germline V gene, CDR1 is SGHDT and CDR2 is YYEEEE. CDR3 length: 14 residues. Deletions cut 2 bases from V and 4 bases from J, with 12 bases between. The CDR3 reads CASSFGGLVTEAFF. CDR3 nucleotides: TGTGCCAGCAGCTTTGGGGGGCTGGTCACTGAAGCTTTCTTT.

This clonotype has just a few counts. V is TRBV3-1 and J is TRBJ1-3; no firm D call. The CDR3 is made up of 13 amino acids. The germline V gene encodes CDR1 LGHDT and CDR2 YNNKEL (reference sequence). V lost 3 bases and J lost 7, with 10 bases in between. The CDR3 spells CASSHRAGNTIYF. The CDR3 bases are TGTGCCAGCAGCCACCGAGCGGGTAACACCATATATTTT.

Regarding this clonotype: At one of its ends the junction is not consistent with the germline gene, which may arise from a read error. The J gene is TRBJ2-2, the V gene TRBV4-2; no firm D call. The germline V gene has CDR1 LGHNA and CDR2 YNFKEQ. This CDR3 is 15 amino acids long. The CDR3 DNA reads as TGTGCCAGTAGCCAAGATAGGAGAGGAACCGGGGAGCTGTTTTTT. Translating it yields CASSQDRRGTGELFF.

V gene TRBV5-1 combines with J gene TRBJ2-3; TRBD2 might be the D (6 bases). This CDR3 is built from 16 residues. CDR1 SGHRS and CDR2 YFSETQ come from the germline V gene. Trimming took off 1 base at V and 0 bases at J, with 12 bases between the two ends. This CDR3 is CASSLRFAGSTDTQYF. CDR3 DNA sequence: TGCGCCAGCAGCTTGCGTTTTGCGGGGAGCACAGATACGCAGTATTTT.